This T cell receptor beta chain was observed in a study of T cell repertoires in cytomegalovirus infection. Study-level background: Public TCR beta signatures marked donors with CMV infection and the matching HLA.

Overall study results and limits: Cumulative frequency of public TCR beta families picked out carriers of CMV plus the relevant HLA. HLA-C-restricted, CMV-specific TCR beta clonotypes were dominant ex vivo.

Using its own MiXCR run on the reads, TCRdb lists one record per CDR3 protein. The table lists around 450,000 distinct CDR3 sequences, about 11% of them singletons. This clonotype came up many times. Its antigen is unknown. Germline loops: CDR1 MRHNA, CDR2 SNTAGT. J lost 8 bases, V lost 6 bases, and 7 bases had no gene match. This CDR3 is built from 14 residues. The sequence was collected from a human donor in good health (CMV status not recorded). Some clones in this sample may be carry-over from other donors' samples. The chain combines TRBV6-4 with TRBJ2-1; 10 nucleotides agree with TRBD2. Sample: PBMCs. CDR3 nucleotide sequence: TGTGCCAGCAGAGCACTAGCGGGACGGGATGAGCAGTTCTTC. Its translation: CASRALAGRDEQFF.